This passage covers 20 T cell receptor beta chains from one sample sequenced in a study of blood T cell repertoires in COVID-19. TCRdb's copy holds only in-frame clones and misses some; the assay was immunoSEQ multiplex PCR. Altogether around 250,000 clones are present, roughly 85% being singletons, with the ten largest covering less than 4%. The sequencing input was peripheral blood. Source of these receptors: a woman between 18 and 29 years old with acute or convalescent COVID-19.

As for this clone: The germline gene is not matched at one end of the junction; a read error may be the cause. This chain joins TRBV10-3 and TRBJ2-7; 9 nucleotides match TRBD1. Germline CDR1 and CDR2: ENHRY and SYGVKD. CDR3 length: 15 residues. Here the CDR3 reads CATSETGQGPYEQYF. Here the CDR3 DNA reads TGTGCCACCAGTGAGACGGGACAGGGTCCCTACGAGCAGTACTTC.

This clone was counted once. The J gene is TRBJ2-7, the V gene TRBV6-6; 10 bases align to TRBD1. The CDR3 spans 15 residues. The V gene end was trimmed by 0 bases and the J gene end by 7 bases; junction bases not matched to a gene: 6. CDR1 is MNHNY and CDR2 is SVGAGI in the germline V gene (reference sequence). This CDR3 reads CASSYSGQGSGEQYF. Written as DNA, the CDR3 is TGTGCCAGCAGTTACTCGGGACAGGGGTCGGGGGAGCAGTACTTC.

The CDR3, as DNA: TGTGCCAGCAGTTACTTTAAGACTAGCGGCACAGATACGCAGTATTTT. This codes for CASSYFKTSGTDTQYF. The gene calls are TRBV6-2 or TRBV6-3 and TRBJ2-3; 8 bases agree with TRBD2. Germline values: CDR1 MNHEY, CDR2 SVGEGT. V trimming: 1 base; J trimming: 1 base; junction bases outside the gene matches: 4. The CDR3 extends over 16 amino acids.

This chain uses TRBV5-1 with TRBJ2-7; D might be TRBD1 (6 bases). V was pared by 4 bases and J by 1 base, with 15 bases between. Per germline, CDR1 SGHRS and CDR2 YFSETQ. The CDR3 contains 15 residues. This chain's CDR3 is CASSQQGSLSYEQYF. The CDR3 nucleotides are TGCGCCAGCAGCCAACAGGGAAGTCTATCCTACGAGCAGTACTTC.

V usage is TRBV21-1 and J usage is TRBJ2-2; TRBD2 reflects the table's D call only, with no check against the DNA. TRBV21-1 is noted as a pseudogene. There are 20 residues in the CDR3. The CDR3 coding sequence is TGTGCCAGCAGCAAATGGCCTAATAGCGGACACCACGCGAACACCGGGGAGCTGTTTTTT. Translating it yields CASSKWPNSGHHANTGELFF.

Here the CDR3 reads CASSPGAGLDGYTF. Written as DNA, the CDR3 is TGTGCCAGCAGCCCAGGGGCTGGACTAGATGGCTACACCTTC. This rearrangement joins TRBV9 to TRBJ1-2; D is perhaps TRBD1 (6 bases). V lost 4 bases and J lost 6, with 16 bases in between. This CDR3 is built from 14 residues. The germline CDR1 and CDR2 sequences are SGDLS and YYNGEE.

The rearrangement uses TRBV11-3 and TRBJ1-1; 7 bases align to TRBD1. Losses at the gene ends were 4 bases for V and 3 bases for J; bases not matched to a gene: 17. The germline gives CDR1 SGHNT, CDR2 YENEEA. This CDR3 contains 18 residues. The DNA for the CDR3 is TGTGCCAGCAGCTCCCGACTCGGACAGGACCCGCGGGACACTGAAGCTTTCTTT. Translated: CASSSRLGQDPRDTEAFF.

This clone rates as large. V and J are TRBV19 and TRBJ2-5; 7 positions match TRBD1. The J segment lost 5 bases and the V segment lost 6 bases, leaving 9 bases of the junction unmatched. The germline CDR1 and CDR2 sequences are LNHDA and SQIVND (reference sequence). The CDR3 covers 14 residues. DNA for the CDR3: TGTGCCAGTAGCCGACAGGGTTTCGTGGAGACCCAGTACTTC. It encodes CASSRQGFVETQYF.

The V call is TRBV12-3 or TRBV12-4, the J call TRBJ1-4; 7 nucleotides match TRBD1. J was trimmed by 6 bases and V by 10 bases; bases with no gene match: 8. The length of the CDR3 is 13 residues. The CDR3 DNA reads TGTGCCATATTGGAGGGGGCGGATGAAAAACTGTTTTTT. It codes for CAILEGADEKLFF.

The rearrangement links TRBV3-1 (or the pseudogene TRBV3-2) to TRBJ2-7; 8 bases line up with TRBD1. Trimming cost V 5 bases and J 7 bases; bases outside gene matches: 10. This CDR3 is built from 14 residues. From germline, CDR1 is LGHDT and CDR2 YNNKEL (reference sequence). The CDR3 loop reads CASSFRTGSGEQYF. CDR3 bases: TGTGCCAGCAGCTTCCGGACAGGGTCGGGGGAGCAGTACTTC.

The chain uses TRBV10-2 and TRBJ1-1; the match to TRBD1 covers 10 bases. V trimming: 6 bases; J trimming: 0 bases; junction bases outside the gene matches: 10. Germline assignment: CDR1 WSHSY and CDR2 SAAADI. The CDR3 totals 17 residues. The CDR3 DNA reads TGCGCCAGCAGAGACAGGGGGCTCTTGGGCATGAACACTGAAGCTTTCTTT. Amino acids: CASRDRGLLGMNTEAFF.

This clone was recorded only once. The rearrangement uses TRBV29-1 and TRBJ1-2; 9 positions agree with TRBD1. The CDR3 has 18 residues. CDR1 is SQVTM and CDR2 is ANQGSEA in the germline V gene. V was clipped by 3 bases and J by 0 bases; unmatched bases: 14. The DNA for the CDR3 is TGCAGCGTTGACAGGACAGGGGTGGACGAAGTAGCTAACTATGGCTACACCTTC. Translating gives CSVDRTGVDEVANYGYTF.

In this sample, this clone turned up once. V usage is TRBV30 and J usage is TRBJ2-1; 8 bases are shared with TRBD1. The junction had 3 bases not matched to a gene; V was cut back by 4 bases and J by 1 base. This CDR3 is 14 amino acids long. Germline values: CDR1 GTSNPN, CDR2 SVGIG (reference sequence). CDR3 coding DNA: TGTGCCTGGACAGGGGGCGAATCCTACAATGAGCAGTTCTTC. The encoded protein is CAWTGGESYNEQFF.

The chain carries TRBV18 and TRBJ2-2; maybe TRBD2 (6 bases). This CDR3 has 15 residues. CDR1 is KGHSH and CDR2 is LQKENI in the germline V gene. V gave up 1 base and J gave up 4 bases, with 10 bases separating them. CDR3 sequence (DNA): TGTGCCAGCTCACCACGGCAGGGAGGCACCGGGGAGCTGTTTTTT. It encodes CASSPRQGGTGELFF.

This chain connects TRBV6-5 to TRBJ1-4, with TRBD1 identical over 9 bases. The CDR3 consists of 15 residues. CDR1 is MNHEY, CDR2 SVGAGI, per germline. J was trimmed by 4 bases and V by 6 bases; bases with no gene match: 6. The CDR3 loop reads CASSLQGAFNEKLFF. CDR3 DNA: TGTGCCAGCAGCCTACAGGGGGCATTTAATGAAAAACTGTTTTTT.

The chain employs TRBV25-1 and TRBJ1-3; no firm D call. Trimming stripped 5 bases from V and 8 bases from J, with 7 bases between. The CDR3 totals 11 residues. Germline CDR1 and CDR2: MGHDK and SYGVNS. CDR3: CASSWLDTIYF. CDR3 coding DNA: TGTGCCAGCAGTTGGCTAGACACCATATATTTT.

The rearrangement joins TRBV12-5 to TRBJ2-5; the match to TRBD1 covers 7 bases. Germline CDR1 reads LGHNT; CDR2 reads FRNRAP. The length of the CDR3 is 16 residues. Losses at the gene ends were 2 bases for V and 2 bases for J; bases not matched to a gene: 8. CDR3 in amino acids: CASGLRGQLEQETQYF. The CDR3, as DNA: TGTGCTAGTGGTTTGAGGGGACAGCTTGAACAAGAGACCCAGTACTTC.

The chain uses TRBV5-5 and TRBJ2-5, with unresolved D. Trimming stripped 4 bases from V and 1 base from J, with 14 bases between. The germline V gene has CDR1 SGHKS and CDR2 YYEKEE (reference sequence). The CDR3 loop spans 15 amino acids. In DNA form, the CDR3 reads TGTGCCAGCAGCAGAAAACCAGCGAGCCAAGAGACCCAGTACTTC. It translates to CASSRKPASQETQYF. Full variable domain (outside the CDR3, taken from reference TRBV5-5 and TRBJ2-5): DAGVTQSPTHLIKTRGQQVTLRCSPISGHKSVSWYQQVLGQGPQFIFQYYEKEERGRGNFPDRFSARQFPNYSSELNVNALLLGDSALYLCASSRKPASQETQYFGPGTRLLVL.

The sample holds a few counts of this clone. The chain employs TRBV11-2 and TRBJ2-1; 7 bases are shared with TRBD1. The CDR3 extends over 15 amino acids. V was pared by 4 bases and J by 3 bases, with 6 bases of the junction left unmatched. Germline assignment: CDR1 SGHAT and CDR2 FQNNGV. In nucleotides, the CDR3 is TGTGCCAGCAGCTCCGCAGGGGGAAACTACAATGAGCAGTTCTTC. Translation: CASSSAGGNYNEQFF.

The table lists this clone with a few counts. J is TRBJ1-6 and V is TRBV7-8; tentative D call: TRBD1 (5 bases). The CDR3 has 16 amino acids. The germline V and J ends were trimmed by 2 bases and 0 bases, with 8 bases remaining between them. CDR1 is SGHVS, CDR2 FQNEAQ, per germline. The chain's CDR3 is CASSLQGLSYNSPLHF. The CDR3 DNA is TGTGCCAGCAGCTTACAGGGCCTCTCCTATAATTCACCCCTCCACTTT.